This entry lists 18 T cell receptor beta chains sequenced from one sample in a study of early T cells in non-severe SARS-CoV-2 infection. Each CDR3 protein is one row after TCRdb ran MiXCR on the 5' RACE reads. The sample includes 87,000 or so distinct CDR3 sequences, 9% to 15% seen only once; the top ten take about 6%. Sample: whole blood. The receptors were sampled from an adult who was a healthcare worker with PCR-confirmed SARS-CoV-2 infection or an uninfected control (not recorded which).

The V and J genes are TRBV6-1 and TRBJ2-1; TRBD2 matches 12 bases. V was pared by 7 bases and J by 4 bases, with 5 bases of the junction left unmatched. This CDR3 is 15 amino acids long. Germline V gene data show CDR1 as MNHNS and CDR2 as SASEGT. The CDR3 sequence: CASNLGLAGYNEQFF. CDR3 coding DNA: TGTGCCAGCAATTTAGGACTAGCGGGATACAATGAGCAGTTCTTC.

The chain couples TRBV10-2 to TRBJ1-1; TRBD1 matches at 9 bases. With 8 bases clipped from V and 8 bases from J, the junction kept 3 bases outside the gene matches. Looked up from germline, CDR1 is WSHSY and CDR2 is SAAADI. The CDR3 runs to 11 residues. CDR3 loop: CASEQGAEAFF. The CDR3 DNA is TGCGCCAGCGAACAGGGGGCAGAAGCTTTCTTT.

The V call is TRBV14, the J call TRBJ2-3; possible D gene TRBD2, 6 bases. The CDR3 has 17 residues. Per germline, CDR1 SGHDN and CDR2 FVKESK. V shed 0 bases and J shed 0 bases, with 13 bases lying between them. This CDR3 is CASSQEPAGLSTDTQYF. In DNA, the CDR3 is TGTGCCAGCAGCCAAGAACCCGCGGGACTCAGCACAGATACGCAGTATTTT.

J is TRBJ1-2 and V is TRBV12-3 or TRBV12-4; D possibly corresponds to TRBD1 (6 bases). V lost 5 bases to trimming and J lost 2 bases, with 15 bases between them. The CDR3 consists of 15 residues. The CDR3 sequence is CASSRRGRLNYGYTF. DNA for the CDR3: TGTGCCAGCAGTCGAAGGGGGAGGTTGAACTATGGCTACACCTTC.

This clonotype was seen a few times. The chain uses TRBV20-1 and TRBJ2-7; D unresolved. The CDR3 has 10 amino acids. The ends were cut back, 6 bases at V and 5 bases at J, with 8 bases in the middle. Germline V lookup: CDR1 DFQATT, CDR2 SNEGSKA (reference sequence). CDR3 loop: CSALWNEQYF. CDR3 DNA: TGCAGTGCCCTCTGGAACGAGCAGTACTTC.

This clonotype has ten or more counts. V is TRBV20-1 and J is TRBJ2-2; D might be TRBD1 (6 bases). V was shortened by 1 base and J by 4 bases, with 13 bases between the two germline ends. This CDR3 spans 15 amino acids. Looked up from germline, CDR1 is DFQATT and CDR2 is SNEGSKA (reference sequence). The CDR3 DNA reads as TGCAGTGCTAGAGTAGCACAGGGAGTCACCGGGGAGCTGTTTTTT. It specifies CSARVAQGVTGELFF.

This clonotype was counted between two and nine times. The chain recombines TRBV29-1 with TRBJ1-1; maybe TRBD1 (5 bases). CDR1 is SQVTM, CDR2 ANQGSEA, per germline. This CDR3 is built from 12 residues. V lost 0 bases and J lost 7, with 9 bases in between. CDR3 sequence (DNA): TGCAGCGTTGAAGATCGGGGGGTTGAAGCTTTCTTT. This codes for CSVEDRGVEAFF.

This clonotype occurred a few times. The CDR3 loop reads CASRLKQRTDTQYF. The CDR3 DNA sequence: TGTGCAAGTCGCCTTAAACAACGCACAGATACGCAGTATTTT. The genes are TRBV12-2 and TRBJ2-3. TRBV12-2 is assigned pseudogene status. The CDR3 spans 14 residues.

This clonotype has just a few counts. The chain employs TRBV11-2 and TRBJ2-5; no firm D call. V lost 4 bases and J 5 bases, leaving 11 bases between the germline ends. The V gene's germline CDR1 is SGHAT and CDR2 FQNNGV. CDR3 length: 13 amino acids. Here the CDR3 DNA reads TGTGCCAGCAGCTCTAGAAGTCAGGAGACCCAGTACTTC. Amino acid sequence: CASSSRSQETQYF.

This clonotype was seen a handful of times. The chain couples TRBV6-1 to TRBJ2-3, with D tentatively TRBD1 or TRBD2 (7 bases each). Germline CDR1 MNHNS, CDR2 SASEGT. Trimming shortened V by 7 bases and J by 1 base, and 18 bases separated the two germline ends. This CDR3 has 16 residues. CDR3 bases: TGTGCCAGCAACAGGGGCGGGGGCGTGGGCACAGATACGCAGTATTTT. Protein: CASNRGGGVGTDTQYF.

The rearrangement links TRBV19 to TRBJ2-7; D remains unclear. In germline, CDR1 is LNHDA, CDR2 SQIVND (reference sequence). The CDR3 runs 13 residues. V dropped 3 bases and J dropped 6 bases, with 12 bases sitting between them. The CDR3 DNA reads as TGTGCCAGTAGTATCAGCACCATGAGCGAGCAGTACTTC. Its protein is CASSISTMSEQYF.

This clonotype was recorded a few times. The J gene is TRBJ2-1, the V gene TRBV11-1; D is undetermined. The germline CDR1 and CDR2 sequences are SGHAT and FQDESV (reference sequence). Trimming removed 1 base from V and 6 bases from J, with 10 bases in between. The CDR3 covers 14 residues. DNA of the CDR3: TGTGCCAGCAGCTTAGAGACCTATTCCAATGAGCAGTTCTTC. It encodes CASSLETYSNEQFF.

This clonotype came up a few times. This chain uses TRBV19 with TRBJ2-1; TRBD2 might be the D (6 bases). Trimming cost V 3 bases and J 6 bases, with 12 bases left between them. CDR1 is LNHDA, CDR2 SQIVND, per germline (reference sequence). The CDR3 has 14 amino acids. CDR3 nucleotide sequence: TGTGCCAGTAGTATCCGACTAGGTTTCAATGAGCAGTTCTTC. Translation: CASSIRLGFNEQFF.

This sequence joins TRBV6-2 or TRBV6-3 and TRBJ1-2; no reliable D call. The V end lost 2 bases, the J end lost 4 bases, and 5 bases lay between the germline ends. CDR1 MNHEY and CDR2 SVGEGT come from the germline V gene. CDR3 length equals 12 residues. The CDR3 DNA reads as TGTGCCAGCAGTTACAAAGCCTATGGCTACACCTTC. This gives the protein CASSYKAYGYTF.

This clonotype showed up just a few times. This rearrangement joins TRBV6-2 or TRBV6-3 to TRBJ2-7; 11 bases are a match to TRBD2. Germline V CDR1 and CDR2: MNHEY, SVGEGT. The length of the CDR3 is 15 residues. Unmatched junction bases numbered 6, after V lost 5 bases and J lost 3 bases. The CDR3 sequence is CASSLLAGAFYEQYF. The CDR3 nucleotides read TGTGCCAGCAGTCTACTAGCGGGAGCTTTCTACGAGCAGTACTTC.

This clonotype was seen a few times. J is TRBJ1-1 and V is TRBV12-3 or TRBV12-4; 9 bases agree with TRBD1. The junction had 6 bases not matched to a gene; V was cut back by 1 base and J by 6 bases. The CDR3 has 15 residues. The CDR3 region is CASSLVSGQGAEAFF. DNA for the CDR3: TGTGCCAGCAGTTTAGTTTCGGGACAGGGTGCTGAAGCTTTCTTT.

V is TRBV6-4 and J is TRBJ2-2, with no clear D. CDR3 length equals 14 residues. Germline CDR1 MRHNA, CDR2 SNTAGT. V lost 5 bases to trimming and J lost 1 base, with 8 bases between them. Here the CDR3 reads CASSPRQNTGELFF. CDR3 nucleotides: TGTGCCAGCAGTCCCCGACAGAACACCGGGGAGCTGTTTTTT.

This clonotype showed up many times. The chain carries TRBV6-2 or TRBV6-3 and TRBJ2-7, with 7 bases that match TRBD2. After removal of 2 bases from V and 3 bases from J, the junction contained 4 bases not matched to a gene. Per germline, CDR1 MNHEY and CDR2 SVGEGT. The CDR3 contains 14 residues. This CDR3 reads CASSYGRELYEQYF. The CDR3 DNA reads TGTGCCAGCAGTTACGGGCGGGAGCTCTACGAGCAGTACTTC.